Described below is a single TCR beta chain sequence and its context. Its antigen is unidentified. These data are taken from a study of glioma-infiltrating T cells. General study results and limits: Very few CDR3 sequences were shared between tissue and blood. Non-neoplastic patients had below-expected tissue-blood divergence, while all gliomas exceeded expectation.

CDR3 length: 12 amino acids. Germline-derived CDR1 and CDR2 are MNHNS and SASEGT. V lost 5 bases, J lost 7 bases, and 10 bases lay in between. Using RNA template, CDR3s of TCR alpha and beta were amplified with iRepertoire arm-PCR. TCRdb independently ran MiXCR on the multiplex PCR reads; one entry per CDR3 protein. Among under 150,000 distinct CDR3 sequences, about 39% were seen once, and the ten largest hold roughly a fifth. This chain uses TRBV6-1 with TRBJ2-3; the D is unclear. The material sequenced was glioma tissue, nonneoplastic brain tissue, or PBMCs (not recorded which). The clonotype was recovered from a human donor with low-grade glioma or glioblastoma, undergoing nonglioma brain surgery, or in good health (not recorded which). The CDR3 DNA reads TGTGCCAGCAGTCTTGACCGTTATACGCAGTATTTT. This gives the protein CASSLDRYTQYF.